This T cell receptor beta chain was identified in a study of cytomegalovirus exposure and HLA in healthy donors. The table came from immunoSEQ multiplex PCR; TCRdb's copy has only in-frame clones and leaves some out. This sample has over 110,000 clones, with roughly nine tenths found just once. Trimming took off 10 bases at V and 4 bases at J, with 18 bases between the two ends. Germline CDR1 is MNHNS and CDR2 is SASEGT. This CDR3 region has 14 residues. The rearrangement uses TRBV6-1 and TRBJ2-3; tentative D call: TRBD1 (5 bases). The TCR was taken from a man between 18 and 35 years old in good health and CMV-seronegative. The sequencing input was PBMCs. The CDR3 DNA reads as TGTGCCACCGAACGCAGGGTATTTTCAGATACGCAGTATTTT. Translating it yields CATERRVFSDTQYF.